What follows are 18 T cell receptor beta chains derived from one specimen sequenced in a study of cytomegalovirus exposure and HLA in healthy donors. This PCR relied on a set of 60 Vbeta primers and 13 Jbeta primers. The assay was immunoSEQ multiplex PCR, and TCRdb's table has in-frame clones only and misses some. The sample yields about 210,000 clones, around four fifths seen once. Material for sequencing was PBMCs. The source of these receptors is a man aged 40-49 years in good health and CMV-seropositive.

The V call is TRBV4-2, the J call TRBJ2-7; 7 positions agree with TRBD2. The CDR3 is made up of 15 amino acids. Per germline, CDR1 LGHNA and CDR2 YNFKEQ. Trimming took 1 base from V and 3 from J; bases not matched to a gene: 6. CDR3 nucleotide sequence: TGTGCCAGCAGCCAAGCATACGGGACTATCTACGAGCAGTACTTC. Translating it yields CASSQAYGTIYEQYF.

The chain carries TRBV7-9 and TRBJ2-3; 11 bases are shared with TRBD2. V lost 3 bases, J lost 6 bases, and 8 bases stayed unmatched. The CDR3 length is 16 residues. CDR1 and CDR2 from the germline V gene are SEHNR and FQNEAQ (reference sequence). DNA for the CDR3: TGTGCCAGCAGCTTGATACTAGCGGGAGCTTCGGATACGCAGTATTTT. It encodes CASSLILAGASDTQYF.

In this sample, this clone turned up a few times. V gene TRBV2 combines with J gene TRBJ1-1, with TRBD1 matching over 7 bases. This CDR3 has 17 amino acids. Germline trimming cut 4 bases from V and 1 base from J; bases unmatched to any gene: 12. Germline lookup yields CDR1 SNHLY and CDR2 FYNNEI. CDR3 amino acids: CASSGTWAGGTNTEAFF. CDR3 bases: TGTGCCAGCAGTGGGACGTGGGCAGGGGGAACGAACACTGAAGCTTTCTTT. The entire variable domain, with the rest obtained from reference TRBV2 and TRBJ1-1, is as follows: EPEVTQTPSHQVTQMGQEVILRCVPISNHLYFYWYRQILGQKVEFLVSFYNNEISEKSEIFDDQFSVERPDGSNFTLKIRSTKLEDSAMYFCASSGTWAGGTNTEAFFGQGTRLTVV.

The J gene is TRBJ2-1, the V gene TRBV6-5; 13 nucleotides match TRBD2. Trimming removed 6 bases from V and 5 bases from J; junction bases left unmatched: 4. Germline-derived CDR1 and CDR2 are MNHEY and SVGAGI. This CDR3 has 15 residues. The CDR3 DNA reads TGTGCCAGCAGGTCGGGACTAGCGGGACACAATGAGCAGTTCTTC. Its protein product is CASRSGLAGHNEQFF.

The chain joins TRBV5-8 to TRBJ1-4; TRBD1 aligns across 7 bases. The CDR3 length is 16 residues. Germline CDR1 reads SGHTS; CDR2 reads YDEGEE. V trimming: 4 bases; J trimming: 6 bases; junction bases outside the gene matches: 12. CDR3 coding DNA: TGTGCCAGCAGCCCACGGAGGGGGCGCCCGGATGAAAAACTGTTTTTT. It encodes CASSPRRGRPDEKLFF.

The J gene is TRBJ2-2, the V gene TRBV28, with 7 bases matching TRBD1. Trimming cost V 5 bases and J 6 bases; bases outside gene matches: 9. This CDR3 is 15 amino acids long. Germline V gene sequence: CDR1 MDHEN, CDR2 SYDVKM. In DNA, the CDR3 is TGTGCCAGCAGTCGACAGGGATTGCTGGCCGGGGAGCTGTTTTTT. Its translation: CASSRQGLLAGELFF.

The chain is built from TRBV11-2 and TRBJ1-1; tentatively, D is TRBD1 (5 bases). Trimming shortened V by 5 bases and J by 3 bases, and 13 bases separated the two germline ends. The length of the CDR3 is 14 residues. CDR1 is SGHAT and CDR2 is FQNNGV in the germline V gene. The CDR3 nucleotides are TGTGCCAGCAGCCAATTTGGGGCGTACACTGAAGCTTTCTTT. Amino acids: CASSQFGAYTEAFF. The full variable domain, with the rest looked up from reference TRBV11-2 and TRBJ1-1, is EAGVAQSPRYKIIEKRQSVAFWCNPISGHATLYWYQQILGQGPKLLIQFQNNGVVDDSQLPKDRFSAERLKGVDSTLKIQPAKLEDSAVYLCASSQFGAYTEAFFGQGTRLTVV.

V and J are TRBV5-1 and TRBJ1-2, with 9 bases that match TRBD1. This CDR3 has 15 amino acids. Germline lookup yields CDR1 SGHRS and CDR2 YFSETQ. The J segment lost 7 bases and the V segment lost 3 bases, leaving 10 bases of the junction unmatched. CDR3 in amino acids: CASSSGDDRGGGYTF. CDR3 DNA sequence: TGCGCCAGCAGCTCGGGGGACGACAGGGGGGGTGGCTACACCTTC. The full variable domain, completed using reference TRBV5-1 and TRBJ1-2, is KAGVTQTPRYLIKTRGQQVTLSCSPISGHRSVSWYQQTPGQGLQFLFEYFSETQRNKGNFPGRFSGRQFSNSRSEMNVSTLELGDSALYLCASSSGDDRGGGYTFGSGTRLTVV.

The chain links TRBV25-1 to TRBJ2-1; 10 nucleotides line up with TRBD2. CDR3 length: 14 residues. Germline CDR1 is MGHDK and CDR2 is SYGVNS. Unmatched junction bases numbered 4, after V lost 4 bases and J lost 7 bases. CDR3 in DNA: TGTGCCAGCAGTGCTAGCGGGGGAAAAAATGAGCAGTTCTTC. Translation: CASSASGGKNEQFF.

The CDR3 DNA follows: TGTGCCAGCAGCTTGGCTAGCGCCGGGGCCAACGTCCTGACTTTC. This encodes CASSLASAGANVLTF. V and J are TRBV5-4 and TRBJ2-6; the D gene is possibly TRBD2 (6 bases). With 0 bases removed from V and 4 bases from J, the gap between germline ends came to 8 bases. Germline V gene sequence: CDR1 SGHNT, CDR2 YYREEE (reference sequence). CDR3 length equals 15 residues.

This clone was detected once. The chain is built from TRBV7-2 and TRBJ1-2, with a tentative D call TRBD1 (5 bases). Deletions cut 5 bases from V and 1 base from J, with 11 bases between. This CDR3 is 14 amino acids long. Germline V CDR1 and CDR2: SGHTA, FQGNSA. As DNA, the CDR3 is TGTGCCAGCAGCCCTCGGGACTTTAACTATGGCTACACCTTC. It encodes CASSPRDFNYGYTF.

The genes are TRBV6-5 and TRBJ2-5; possibly TRBD2 for D (6 bases). Trimming stripped 0 bases from V and 5 bases from J, with 13 bases between. The CDR3 covers 15 residues. Germline-derived CDR1 and CDR2 are MNHEY and SVGAGI. The CDR3 region is CASSYSGGRGETQYF. DNA of the CDR3: TGTGCCAGCAGTTACTCGGGAGGCCGGGGGGAGACCCAGTACTTC.

V is TRBV10-2 and J is TRBJ2-1; 14 nucleotides align to TRBD2. The germline V gene encodes CDR1 WSHSY and CDR2 SAAADI. J was trimmed by 6 bases and V by 6 bases; bases with no gene match: 4. The CDR3 is 15 residues long. The DNA of the CDR3 is TGCGCCAGCAGCCGACTAGCGGGAGGGCTCAATGAGCAGTTCTTC. It yields the protein CASSRLAGGLNEQFF.

The genes are TRBV5-4 and TRBJ2-1, with TRBD2 matching over 7 bases. V was pared by 0 bases and J by 8 bases, with 11 bases of the junction left unmatched. The CDR3 extends over 16 amino acids. From germline, CDR1 is SGHNT and CDR2 YYREEE (reference sequence). The CDR3 protein is CASSLGTSRNMDEQFF. CDR3 DNA sequence: TGTGCCAGCAGCTTGGGGACTAGTAGAAATATGGATGAGCAGTTCTTC.

This sequence joins TRBV5-5 and TRBJ1-2; D is undetermined. The CDR3 is made up of 17 amino acids. CDR1 SGHKS and CDR2 YYEKEE come from the germline V gene (reference sequence). The V and J ends lost 4 bases and 3 bases respectively, with 22 bases between them. This CDR3 is CASSRLSGYQNYYGYTF. The DNA of the CDR3 is TGTGCCAGCAGCCGCCTGTCGGGATACCAGAACTACTATGGCTACACCTTC.

The V and J genes are TRBV11-2 and TRBJ1-1; TRBD1 aligns across 7 bases. V was pared by 5 bases and J by 0 bases, with 6 bases of the junction left unmatched. CDR3 size: 15 residues. Germline V gene lookup returns CDR1 SGHAT and CDR2 FQNNGV. CDR3 sequence (DNA): TGTGCCAGCAGCCCTAGGACAGGCATGAACACTGAAGCTTTCTTT. It encodes CASSPRTGMNTEAFF. Filled out from reference TRBV11-2 and TRBJ1-1, the complete variable domain reads EAGVAQSPRYKIIEKRQSVAFWCNPISGHATLYWYQQILGQGPKLLIQFQNNGVVDDSQLPKDRFSAERLKGVDSTLKIQPAKLEDSAVYLCASSPRTGMNTEAFFGQGTRLTVV.

This clone was detected only once. V usage is TRBV11-2 and J usage is TRBJ2-7; 15 bases agree with TRBD2. J lost 4 bases, V lost 4 bases, and 2 bases had no gene match. The CDR3 runs 15 residues. Germline V gives CDR1 SGHAT, CDR2 FQNNGV. The CDR3 protein is CASSSGTSGRYEQYF. CDR3 nucleotides: TGTGCCAGCAGCTCCGGGACTAGCGGGAGGTACGAGCAGTACTTC.

The chain employs TRBV29-1 and TRBJ2-7; 7 nucleotides agree with TRBD1. The germline gives CDR1 SQVTM, CDR2 ANQGSEA. The CDR3 has 15 residues. With V trimmed by 0 bases and J by 3 bases, 8 bases remained unmatched. CDR3 sequence: CSVEDLRAGGYEQYF. The CDR3 coding sequence is TGCAGCGTTGAAGATCTTAGGGCAGGGGGCTACGAGCAGTACTTC.